This T cell receptor (beta chain) was found in a study of cytomegalovirus exposure and HLA in healthy donors (dated by TCRdb to 2016 to 2017). Notes on the research overall: In an earlier analysis of 587 of the donors, around 290 Gb of sequence data and just under 120 million unique TCR beta sequences from about 190 million T cells were reported. High-throughput TCR immunosequencing, statistical association of individual TCRs with disease status, and machine learning were combined to predict cytomegalovirus infection status. The study used immunosequencing to profile the T cell repertoires of 666 subjects and linked those repertoires to cytomegalovirus serostatus. In a later genetic analysis, genome-wide SNP genotypes for about 65% of the 666 donors were used, and that subset was treated as a discovery cohort. In a later analysis, previously published TCR beta repertoires from some 640 donors were re-analyzed and high-resolution HLA genotyping was added so that TCR occurrence patterns could be studied. Along with the approximately 620-subject first cohort, a separate validation cohort of over a hundred different subjects was used. Donor age, sex, ethnicity and CMV serostatus were compiled together with the repertoire data. HLA typing covered class I and class II loci at four-digit resolution. All discovery cohort repertoires had been generated on a single sequencing platform. About 280 gigabases of sequencing data and approximately 85 million unique TCR sequences were included in an early release covering several hundred HLA-typed donors. Across 398 genotyped donors of the cohort, an average of roughly 250,000 unique TCR beta nucleotide sequences per donor were sequenced, and 15% to 20% of those sequences were non-productive. The number of donors typed differed by locus, with about 629-630 for A, B, C, DRB1 and DQB1, roughly 520 for DQA1, 600 to 610 for DPA1, and some 440 for DPB1. Among the roughly 430 genotyped donors, approximately 81% belonged to the genetic ancestry cluster associated with self-reported Caucasian donors. To decide whether each TCR beta V gene segment behaved as functional or pseudogenic, an earlier analysis of several hundred of the donors relied on high-throughput TCR beta sequencing. Roughly 5 DR-DQ haplotypes were handled as single units for association and clustering, since linkage in the cohort was strong. In the later analysis, no new phenotypic data were used to find candidate immune exposures; instead, reliance was placed on TCR beta sequences and their occurrence across donors. The aim of the study was to test whether cataloging public T cell receptors could identify signatures of past pathogen exposure.

The method was the immunoSEQ multiplex PCR assay. A mixture of 60 forward primers for TCR Vbeta segments and 13 reverse primers for TCR Jbeta segments was used in the multiplex PCR. The CDR3 region of rearranged TCR beta genes was amplified from genomic DNA by a multiplex PCR assay. Amplified TCR beta libraries were sequenced as 87-base-pair reads on the Illumina HiSeq System. The paper's data handling went like this. Across the 500 to 850 repertoires, a later analysis counted 78 million or so unique TCR beta chains, about 10 million of which were shared by at least two donors. A nearest-neighbor algorithm error-corrected the raw reads and collapsed the reads into unique sequences, merging closely related sequences to remove PCR and sequencing errors. CDR3 sequences were aligned to IMGT reference sequences to assign V, D and J gene segments. Each retained sequence needed at least a six-nucleotide match to both a V gene segment and a J gene segment. A rearrangement counted as productive if the CDR3 had no stop codons and remained in frame with V and J, and every other rearrangement counted as non-productive. Following IMGT convention, CDR3 was defined as the stretch from the second conserved V-encoded cysteine to the conserved J-encoded phenylalanine. In an earlier analysis of 587 of the donors, sequences lacking an unambiguous match to a single V gene segment were excluded. An earlier analysis of around 600 of the donors classified V segments as functional when productive rearrangements were above 56.7% and as segregating when the standard deviation between donors was above 5%. To diagnose cytomegalovirus status from the catalog of TCR beta chain sequences, a statistical classification framework was built. In a later analysis, V and J genes were assigned by comparing TCR nucleotide sequences against IMGT/GENE-DB human TR gene sequences. In a later analysis, CDR3 sequences and most-parsimonious VDJ recombination scenarios were assigned using the TCRdist pipeline. In a later analysis, every TCR beta chain was defined by the combination of its CDR3 amino acid sequence and its V-gene family, and reads without a unique V-gene family were dropped. A later analysis removed 500 to 650 highly shared, low-generation-probability nucleotide sequences to deal with suspected cross-contamination and a sequencing artifact. In a later analysis, a clonal expansion index for each public chain was calculated from normalized within-repertoire ranks of inferred template counts. In a later analysis, generation probabilities were computed using a VDJ recombination model fitted to out-of-frame rearrangements, and the results were checked against IGoR. A later analysis scored TCR-TCR, TCR-HLA and TCR-CMV co-occurrence with hypergeometric tests, applying a repertoire-size bias correction to TCR pairs. In a later analysis, false discovery rates were estimated by permuting HLA or CMV assignments 20 times. In a later analysis, co-occurring TCRs were grouped using DBSCAN, and TCRdist sequence similarity was added for clustering within HLA-allele-positive subsets. Repertoires with fewer than 30,000 or more than 120,000 public chains were left out of co-occurrence clustering, as were about five repertoires with anomalous nucleotide sharing. TCRdb mirrors the immuneACCESS table, restricted to in-frame sequences. Some clones are absent from its copies; in checked studies, under half trace to an unresolved V gene, and the reason for the others is unknown. V, J and clone size derive from that table, while D and trimming were established from the DNA sequence. The sample table contains some 130,000 clones; only one count was recorded for approximately 77% of them. 1.2% to 1.5% of the sample is in the top ten clones.

From the cysteine up to the phenylalanine, the CDR3 has a length of 16 residues. Just the 48-base CDR3 DNA is kept, in frame starting at base 1. V loses 1 base, J loses 4 bases, and the germline ends lie 17 bases apart. According to the germline V gene, CDR1 reads SGHDT and CDR2 reads YYEEEE. In total, just over 650 healthy bone marrow donors made up the cohort. At the time of sampling, every cohort member was nominally healthy, though immune exposures that went unrecorded were likely present. The donor tested CMV seronegative, placing the donor among the 350 or so seronegative members of the cohort. A peripheral blood sample was provided by each donor, and peripheral blood mononuclear cells were used for TCR beta sequencing. Genomic DNA was extracted from the blood cell samples with the Qiagen DNeasy Blood Extraction Kit. This clone was found a few times. Its cognate antigen has yet to be identified. No clone much larger than this one lies a single base away; base qualities are absent.

Summary of the overall study and its limitations: A few of the identified cytomegalovirus-associated TCR beta chains were confirmed in vitro to be specific for cytomegalovirus antigens. A cluster of highly shared sequence variants was judged likely to be a technical artifact of the sequencing pipeline. In a later analysis, HLA-associated TCR beta chains showed more clonal expansion and lower generation probabilities than non-associated chains that were equally common. In a later analysis, some 17,000 TCR beta sequences were associated with specific HLA alleles at a false discovery rate of 0.05. Linkage disequilibrium might explain the correlated functional status among segregating V segments, but an unknown experimental factor could not be excluded. According to a later analysis, TCR association rates differed among HLA loci, with DRB1 alleles showing the most associated TCRs and HLA-C alleles showing the fewest. For the cohort, immune exposure information was limited to CMV serostatus. In a later analysis, several top co-occurrence clusters were reported to appear linked to parvovirus B19, influenza, CMV and Epstein-Barr virus. Most CMV-associated TCR beta chains appeared to be HLA-restricted in a later analysis, and the HLA associations seemed to be driven largely by CMV exposure. The earlier analysis of some 540 of the donors excluded some 16 rarely observed V segments, including chromosome 9 orphons, because counts were too low. Across donors, most TCR sequences were observed very rarely, whereas some public TCRs were present in many individuals. In this cohort, only TCR beta chains were sequenced, and detectable features were limited by the absence of alpha or paired-chain data. Because HLA typing was unavailable for some donors at each locus, only the typed subset was used in association tests. When HLA alleles, especially DR and DQ, strongly co-occurred, attributing TCR associations to individual alleles was difficult. The classifier was reported to diagnose cytomegalovirus status with high specificity and sensitivity in both the original cohort and the validation cohort. A further reported finding was that TCR beta sequences accurately predicted the HLA-A and HLA-B alleles for most subjects in the first cohort. Because the 87-base-pair reads could not distinguish some IMGT-functional V segments, including TRBV6-2 and TRBV6-3, those segments were excluded. Roughly uniform sequencing depth across donors was assumed in presence/absence analyses, although this assumption may not hold. A total of 150 or so TCR beta chains were listed by the study as associated with cytomegalovirus. According to a later genetic analysis, donors in an Asian-associated ancestry cluster had fewer N-insertions in productive TCRs than the approximately 710-donor mean. V-gene and J-gene trimming of TCR beta chains was associated with a missense DCLRE1C variant in a later genetic analysis, and the association was replicated in an independent cohort. According to the authors, the approach could potentially be generalized to other disease states and immunological phenotypes. In an earlier analysis of about 540 of the donors, most TCR beta V segments were observed in productive rearrangements about 90% or about 30% of the time, broadly matching IMGT annotations.

Sequenced: PBMCs. The receptor's source is a woman in her forties in good health and CMV-seronegative. The sequence joins TRBV5-6 to TRBJ1-2; TRBD1 might be the D gene, on 5 matching bases. The CDR3 reads as follows: CASSLISLSGSYGYTF. Here is the DNA: TGTGCCAGCAGCTTGATCTCTTTGTCAGGGTCCTATGGCTACACCTTC.